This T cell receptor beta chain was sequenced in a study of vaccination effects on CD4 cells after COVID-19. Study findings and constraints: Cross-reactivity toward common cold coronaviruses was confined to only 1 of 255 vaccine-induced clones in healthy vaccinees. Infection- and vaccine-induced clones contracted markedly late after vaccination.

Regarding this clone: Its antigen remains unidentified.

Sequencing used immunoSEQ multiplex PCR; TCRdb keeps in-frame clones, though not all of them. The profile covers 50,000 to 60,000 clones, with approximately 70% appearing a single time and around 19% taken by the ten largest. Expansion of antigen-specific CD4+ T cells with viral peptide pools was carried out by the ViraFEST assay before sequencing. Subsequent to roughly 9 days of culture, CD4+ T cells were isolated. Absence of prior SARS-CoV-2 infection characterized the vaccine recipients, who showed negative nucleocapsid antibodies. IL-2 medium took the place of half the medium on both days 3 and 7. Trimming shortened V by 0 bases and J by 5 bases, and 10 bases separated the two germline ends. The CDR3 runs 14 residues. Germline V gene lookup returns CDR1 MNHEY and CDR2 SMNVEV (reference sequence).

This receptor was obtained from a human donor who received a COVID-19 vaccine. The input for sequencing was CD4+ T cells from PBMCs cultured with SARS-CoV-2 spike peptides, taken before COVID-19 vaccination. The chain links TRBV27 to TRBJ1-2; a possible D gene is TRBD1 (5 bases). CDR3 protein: CASSLSTGGYGYTF. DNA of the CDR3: TGTGCCAGCAGTTTATCTACAGGCGGGTATGGCTACACCTTC.